These 8 T cell receptor beta chains were all obtained from the same sample, sequenced in a study of blood T cells in healthy people across ages. A second 7 to 11 cycle PCR used barcoded and J-beta primers. MiXCR, run by TCRdb on the 5' RACE reads, gives a single entry per CDR3 protein. The sample yields roughly 2 million distinct CDR3 sequences, 49% seen once. Material: blood. These receptors all stem from a woman aged 40 to 49 in good health.

Details on this clonotype: Given a much more abundant clone one base away, this may be a read error. The gene calls are TRBV2 and TRBJ2-3, with no clear D. V was trimmed by 7 bases and J by 2 bases, leaving 4 bases between them. Germline V gene sequence: CDR1 SNHLY, CDR2 FYNNEI. This CDR3 region has 11 residues. The CDR3 sequence is CASKTTDTQYF. CDR3 DNA: TGTGCCAGCAAAACCACAGATACGCAGTATTTT. Variable domain in full (rest from reference TRBV2 and TRBJ2-3): EPEVTQTPSHQVTQMGQEVILRCVPISNHLYFYWYRQILGQKVEFLVSFYNNEISEKSEIFDDQFSVERPDGSNFTLKIRSTKLEDSAMYFCASKTTDTQYFGPGTRLTVL.

The chain carries TRBV10-3 and TRBJ1-1; 9 bases align to TRBD1. This CDR3 has 14 amino acids. The germline V gene has CDR1 ENHRY and CDR2 SYGVKD. V was clipped by 6 bases and J by 1 base; unmatched bases: 3. CDR3 DNA: TGTGCCATCAGGGGACAGGGAACGAACACTGAAGCTTTCTTT. It translates to CAIRGQGTNTEAFF.

The chain has TRBV6-6 and TRBJ1-5; D may be TRBD1 (5 bases). Germline V gene sequence: CDR1 MNHNY, CDR2 SVGAGI (reference sequence). CDR3 size: 15 residues. The germline V and J ends were trimmed by 3 bases and 1 base, with 10 bases remaining between them. CDR3 DNA sequence: TGTGCCAGCAGTTATGGGACGAAGAGCAATCAGCCCCAGCATTTT. It encodes CASSYGTKSNQPQHF.

The chain employs TRBV25-1 and TRBJ2-5; D gene ambiguous. Germline values: CDR1 MGHDK, CDR2 SYGVNS. Trimming took off 3 bases at V and 4 bases at J, with 12 bases between the two ends. The CDR3 runs 14 residues. CDR3 amino acids: CASSELNIRETQYF. CDR3 nucleotide sequence: TGTGCCAGCAGTGAGTTGAATATCCGAGAGACCCAGTACTTC.

In the case of this clonotype: The junction departs from the called germline gene at one end, perhaps through a read error. The genes are TRBV7-9 and TRBJ2-1; D may correspond to TRBD1 or TRBD2 (5 bases each). From germline, CDR1 is SEHNR and CDR2 FQNEAQ (reference sequence). This CDR3 contains 16 residues. The CDR3 DNA reads TGCGCCAGCAGCTTTTCGGGGAAGGGGCCCTACAATGAGCAGTTCTTC. Protein product: CASSFSGKGPYNEQFF.

This clonotype was counted between two and nine times. The chain has TRBV18 and TRBJ2-5; possible D gene TRBD2, 6 bases. CDR1 and CDR2 from the germline V gene are KGHSH and LQKENI. The CDR3 has 13 amino acids. V dropped 3 bases and J dropped 9 bases, with 14 bases sitting between them. The chain's CDR3 is CASSPGGPAAQYF. The CDR3 region has the DNA TGTGCCAGCTCACCGGGAGGACCGGCGGCCCAGTACTTC. The complete variable domain, with remaining parts taken from reference TRBV18 and TRBJ2-5, reads NAGVMQNPRHLVRRRGQEARLRCSPMKGHSHVYWYRQLPEEGLKFMVYLQKENIIDESGMPKERFSAEFPKEGPSILRIQQVVRGDSAAYFCASSPGGPAAQYFGPGTRLLVL.

The chain carries TRBV2 and TRBJ1-2, with no clear D. Germline V gives CDR1 SNHLY, CDR2 FYNNEI. CDR3 length: 13 amino acids. Between the trimmed V and J ends, which lost 10 bases and 0 bases, there was a span of 12 bases. Here the CDR3 reads CATYEEANYGYTF. CDR3 in DNA: TGTGCCACCTATGAAGAAGCTAACTATGGCTACACCTTC.

The rearrangement joins TRBV5-1 to TRBJ2-7; D ambiguous. The V and J ends lost 0 bases and 1 base respectively, with 8 bases between them. The CDR3 has 14 amino acids. Germline assignment: CDR1 SGHRS and CDR2 YFSETQ. The CDR3 reads CASSLALRSYEQYF. In DNA form, the CDR3 reads TGCGCCAGCAGCTTGGCCCTAAGATCCTACGAGCAGTACTTC.